Listed below are T cell receptor beta chains from one sample, sequenced in a study of technical replicates of blood from a handful of donors. Produced via immunoSEQ multiplex PCR; TCRdb's table is partial and in-frame only. The data hold about 74,000 clones, with 90% to 97% observed a single time. Sequences were obtained from T cells isolated from PBMCs. The source of these receptors is a human donor in good health. Both conserved end residues are part of each CDR3. Each record gives: J gene, V gene, D gene, clone size, CDR3 DNA, CDR3 protein. The D gene is left open where the match is weak. Expanded clones get a size class; other rows say once, few or many, or leave the size out.

J gene: TRBJ1-4; V gene: TRBV19; D gene: -; clone size: -; CDR3 DNA: TGTGCCAGTAGTATTAGAGCGGTCAATGAAAAACTGTTTTTT; CDR3 protein: CASSIRAVNEKLFF
J gene: TRBJ2-1; V gene: TRBV7-6; D gene: -; clone size: -; CDR3 DNA: TGTGCCAGCAGCTTAGCGAAGGGGGGGCTGGACTACAATGAGCAGTTCTTC; CDR3 protein: CASSLAKGGLDYNEQFF
J gene: TRBJ2-7; V gene: TRBV4-1; D gene: TRBD2; clone size: -; CDR3 DNA: TGCGCCAGCAGCCAGAAGGGAGCGGGGCCCTACGAGCAGTACTTC; CDR3 protein: CASSQKGAGPYEQYF
J gene: TRBJ1-1; V gene: TRBV5-6; D gene: -; clone size: -; CDR3 DNA: TGTGCCAGCAGCTTGTTAAGGGGAAGGACTGAAGCTTTCTTT; CDR3 protein: CASSLLRGRTEAFF
J gene: TRBJ2-5; V gene: TRBV5-1; D gene: TRBD2; clone size: -; CDR3 DNA: TGCGCCAGCAGCTTTGGACTAGCGGGAGAAACCTCAGAGACCCAGTACTTC; CDR3 protein: CASSFGLAGETSETQYF
J gene: TRBJ2-1; V gene: TRBV25-1; D gene: TRBD2; clone size: -; CDR3 DNA: TGTGCCAGCAGTGCCCGGCCATCTAGCGGGAGGGCCAATGAGCAGTTCTTC; CDR3 protein: CASSARPSSGRANEQFF
J gene: TRBJ2-7; V gene: TRBV11-2; D gene: TRBD1; clone size: -; CDR3 DNA: TGTGCCAGCAGCTCGGACAGGGTGGCCTACGAGCAGTACTTC; CDR3 protein: CASSSDRVAYEQYF
J gene: TRBJ1-2; V gene: TRBV27; D gene: -; clone size: -; CDR3 DNA: TGTGCCAGCAGTTTATTTTGGGGGCACAGCAATGGCTACACCTTC; CDR3 protein: CASSLFWGHSNGYTF
J gene: TRBJ1-5; V gene: TRBV6-6; D gene: -; clone size: -; CDR3 DNA: TGTGCCAGCAGTAAGAGAGGGGGAAGTCAGCCCCAGCATTTT; CDR3 protein: CASSKRGGSQPQHF
J gene: TRBJ2-1; V gene: TRBV18; D gene: -; clone size: -; CDR3 DNA: TGTGCCAGCTCACCAAACGGGAGAGGTATTAATGAGCAGTTCTTC; CDR3 protein: CASSPNGRGINEQFF
J gene: TRBJ2-5; V gene: TRBV5-1; D gene: -; clone size: -; CDR3 DNA: TGCGCCAGCAGCTTGGTAGGTAGCGAACAAGAGACCCAGTACTTC; CDR3 protein: CASSLVGSEQETQYF
J gene: TRBJ2-1; V gene: TRBV11-3; D gene: -; clone size: once; CDR3 DNA: TGTGCCAGCAGCTTGAATAGATACAATGAGCAGTTCTTC; CDR3 protein: CASSLNRYNEQFF
J gene: TRBJ2-3; V gene: TRBV6-6; D gene: TRBD1; clone size: -; CDR3 DNA: TGTGCCAGCAGTTTAGGACAGGGGGCCGGAGATACGCAGTATTTT; CDR3 protein: CASSLGQGAGDTQYF
J gene: TRBJ2-7; V gene: TRBV6-5; D gene: -; clone size: -; CDR3 DNA: TGTGCCAGCAGTTATACTCCTCTACCCCACGAGCAGTACTTC; CDR3 protein: CASSYTPLPHEQYF
J gene: TRBJ1-3; V gene: TRBV9; D gene: -; clone size: -; CDR3 DNA: TGTGCCAGCAGCCGCGGGGGAGAAGGAAACACCATATATTTT; CDR3 protein: CASSRGGEGNTIYF
J gene: TRBJ1-5; V gene: TRBV9; D gene: TRBD1; clone size: -; CDR3 DNA: TGTGCCACGATACTACAGGGGGCGCGGTATAGCAATCAGCCCCAGCATTTT; CDR3 protein: CATILQGARYSNQPQHF
J gene: TRBJ2-2; V gene: TRBV18; D gene: -; clone size: -; CDR3 DNA: TGTGCCAGCTCGTCCTTCAGGGTTAACACCGGGGAGCTGTTTTTT; CDR3 protein: CASSSFRVNTGELFF
J gene: TRBJ2-1; V gene: TRBV7-9; D gene: TRBD2; clone size: few; CDR3 DNA: TGTGCCAGCAGCTTATCCCCCACTAGCGGCTCCTACAATGAGCAGTTCTTC; CDR3 protein: CASSLSPTSGSYNEQFF
J gene: TRBJ2-5; V gene: TRBV9; D gene: -; clone size: -; CDR3 DNA: TGTGCCAGCAGCGTAGCGGGAAGGGAGACCCAGTACTTC; CDR3 protein: CASSVAGRETQYF
J gene: TRBJ1-4; V gene: TRBV6-5; D gene: -; clone size: -; CDR3 DNA: TGTGCCAGCAGTTACTATCCGGACCAGGGGCTGTTTTTT; CDR3 protein: CASSYYPDQGLFF
J gene: TRBJ2-6; V gene: TRBV9; D gene: -; clone size: -; CDR3 DNA: TGTGCCAGCAGCTCCGCGGGGGCCTCTGGGGCCAACGTCCTGACTTTC; CDR3 protein: CASSSAGASGANVLTF
J gene: TRBJ2-7; V gene: TRBV25-1; D gene: -; clone size: -; CDR3 DNA: TGTGCCAGCCGACAGAGGGGGGGCTACTACGAGCAGTACTTC; CDR3 protein: CASRQRGGYYEQYF
J gene: TRBJ1-3; V gene: TRBV7-9; D gene: -; clone size: -; CDR3 DNA: TGTGCCAGCAGCCGAGCCTCGGAGATCTCTGGAAACACCATATATTTT; CDR3 protein: CASSRASEISGNTIYF
J gene: TRBJ2-7; V gene: TRBV6-1; D gene: -; clone size: -; CDR3 DNA: TGTGCCCGCTCGGTGACCCAGGCCTACGAGCAGTACTTC; CDR3 protein: CARSVTQAYEQYF
J gene: TRBJ2-5; V gene: TRBV6-5; D gene: -; clone size: -; CDR3 DNA: TGTGCCAGCAGTTCCTCCGGGTACCAAGAGACCCAGTACTTC; CDR3 protein: CASSSSGYQETQYF
J gene: TRBJ1-2; V gene: TRBV30; D gene: -; clone size: once; CDR3 DNA: TGTGCCTGGAGTGTACACAGGGTAACTGGCTACACCTTC; CDR3 protein: CAWSVHRVTGYTF
J gene: TRBJ2-1; V gene: TRBV29-1; D gene: TRBD2; clone size: -; CDR3 DNA: TGCAGCGTGGAAGGGACTAGCGGGCGCATTTCCAATGAGCAGTTCTTC; CDR3 protein: CSVEGTSGRISNEQFF
J gene: TRBJ2-5; V gene: TRBV9; D gene: TRBD2; clone size: -; CDR3 DNA: TGTGCCAGCAACCCGGGGGGGCTCCCGACGGAGACCCAGTACTTC; CDR3 protein: CASNPGGLPTETQYF
J gene: TRBJ2-3; V gene: TRBV4-1; D gene: -; clone size: -; CDR3 DNA: TGCGCCAGCAGCCGATTTGAGGGTACGCAGTATTTT; CDR3 protein: CASSRFEGTQYF
J gene: TRBJ1-4; V gene: TRBV6-5; D gene: -; clone size: -; CDR3 DNA: TGTGCCAGCAGTCCAACTATTTTGGGTAATGAAAAACTGTTTTTT; CDR3 protein: CASSPTILGNEKLFF
J gene: TRBJ1-1; V gene: TRBV9; D gene: -; clone size: -; CDR3 DNA: TGTGCCAGCAGCCCGTGGGGGCAGGGGAACACTGAAGCTTTCTTT; CDR3 protein: CASSPWGQGNTEAFF
J gene: TRBJ2-3; V gene: TRBV4-3; D gene: -; clone size: -; CDR3 DNA: TGCGCCAGCAGCCAAGAAACGAGTTACACAGATACGCAGTATTTT; CDR3 protein: CASSQETSYTDTQYF
J gene: TRBJ1-3; V gene: TRBV4-2; D gene: -; clone size: -; CDR3 DNA: TGTGCCAGCAGCCGACAGGAGAGGGAAAACACCATATATTTT; CDR3 protein: CASSRQERENTIYF
J gene: TRBJ1-3; V gene: TRBV18; D gene: TRBD1; clone size: -; CDR3 DNA: TGTGCCAGCTCACCCGGGGCGTCGACAGGGGCTGGAAACACCATATATTTT; CDR3 protein: CASSPGASTGAGNTIYF
J gene: TRBJ2-7; V gene: TRBV27; D gene: TRBD1; clone size: -; CDR3 DNA: TGTGCCAGCAGTTTATTGGTGACAGGGGTAGAGCAGTACTTC; CDR3 protein: CASSLLVTGVEQYF
J gene: TRBJ1-4; V gene: TRBV19; D gene: -; clone size: -; CDR3 DNA: TGTGCCAGTTCCCGGGTTCTAAATGAAAAACTGTTTTTT; CDR3 protein: CASSRVLNEKLFF
J gene: TRBJ2-7; V gene: TRBV10-3; D gene: -; clone size: -; CDR3 DNA: TGTGCCATCAGTGAGTCCACCTACGAGCAGTACTTC; CDR3 protein: CAISESTYEQYF
J gene: TRBJ2-3; V gene: TRBV5-1; D gene: -; clone size: -; CDR3 DNA: TGCGCCAGCAGCTTGAATGTTATCGCAGATACGCAGTATTTT; CDR3 protein: CASSLNVIADTQYF
J gene: TRBJ1-2; V gene: TRBV5-1; D gene: -; clone size: -; CDR3 DNA: TGCGCCAGCAGCTTGGCCGGTATGGGACATTTATATCACACCTTC; CDR3 protein: CASSLAGMGHLYHTF
J gene: TRBJ2-1; V gene: TRBV28; D gene: TRBD1; clone size: -; CDR3 DNA: TGTGCCAGCAGAGAAACACGGGACAGGTTTGACAATGAGCAGTTCTTC; CDR3 protein: CASRETRDRFDNEQFF
J gene: TRBJ2-7; V gene: TRBV6-1; D gene: -; clone size: -; CDR3 DNA: TGTGCCAGCAGTGAAGTGGAGGGCGACGAGCAGTACTTC; CDR3 protein: CASSEVEGDEQYF
J gene: TRBJ2-7; V gene: TRBV29-1; D gene: TRBD2; clone size: once; CDR3 DNA: TGCAGCGTTGTACCTAGCGGGAGGGCCTATGGAGAGCAGTACTTC; CDR3 protein: CSVVPSGRAYGEQYF
J gene: TRBJ2-5; V gene: TRBV12-5; D gene: TRBD1; clone size: -; CDR3 DNA: TGTGCTAGTGCCCTCGACAGGGCATGGGAGACCCAGTACTTC; CDR3 protein: CASALDRAWETQYF
J gene: TRBJ2-7; V gene: TRBV19; D gene: TRBD1; clone size: -; CDR3 DNA: TGTGCCAGTAGCCAGGGGGCCGCACCTAGCTCCTACGAGCAGTACTTC; CDR3 protein: CASSQGAAPSSYEQYF
J gene: TRBJ1-1; V gene: TRBV5-1; D gene: TRBD1; clone size: -; CDR3 DNA: TGCGCCAGCAGCTTGTTGGGGGGACAGGGGGTGAACACTGAAGCTTTCTTT; CDR3 protein: CASSLLGGQGVNTEAFF
J gene: TRBJ2-1; V gene: TRBV19; D gene: TRBD2; clone size: -; CDR3 DNA: TGTGCCAGTAGTATAGGAGCGGGAGAGACAGGTGAGCAGTTCTTC; CDR3 protein: CASSIGAGETGEQFF
J gene: TRBJ1-2; V gene: TRBV10-2; D gene: -; clone size: -; CDR3 DNA: TGCGCCAGCAGCCGGGAGGCTTCGTATGGCTACACCTTC; CDR3 protein: CASSREASYGYTF
J gene: TRBJ1-4; V gene: TRBV7-2; D gene: -; clone size: -; CDR3 DNA: TGTGCCAGCAGCTTCAGGAGCGGTAGTGAAAAACTGTTTTTT; CDR3 protein: CASSFRSGSEKLFF
J gene: TRBJ2-4; V gene: TRBV19; D gene: -; clone size: -; CDR3 DNA: TGTGCCAGTAGTCAGGGAAACATTCAGTACTTC; CDR3 protein: CASSQGNIQYF
J gene: TRBJ1-5; V gene: TRBV7-9; D gene: TRBD1; clone size: once; CDR3 DNA: TGTGCCAGCAGCACAGGGGGACAGGGCGATCAGCCCCAGCATTTT; CDR3 protein: CASSTGGQGDQPQHF